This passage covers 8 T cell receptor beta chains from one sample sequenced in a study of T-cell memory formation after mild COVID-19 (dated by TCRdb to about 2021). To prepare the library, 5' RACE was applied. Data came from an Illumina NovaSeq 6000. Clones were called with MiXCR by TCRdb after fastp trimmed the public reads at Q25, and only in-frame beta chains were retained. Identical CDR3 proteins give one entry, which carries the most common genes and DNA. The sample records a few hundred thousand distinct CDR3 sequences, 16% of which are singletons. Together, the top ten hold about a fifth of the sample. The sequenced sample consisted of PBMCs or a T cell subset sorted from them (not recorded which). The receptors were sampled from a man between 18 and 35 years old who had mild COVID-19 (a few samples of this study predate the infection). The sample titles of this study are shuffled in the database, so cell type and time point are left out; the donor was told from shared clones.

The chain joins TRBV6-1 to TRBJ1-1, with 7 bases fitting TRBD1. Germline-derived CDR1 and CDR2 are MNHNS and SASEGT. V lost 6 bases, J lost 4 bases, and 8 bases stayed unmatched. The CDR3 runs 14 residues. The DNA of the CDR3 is TGTGCCAGCAGCGGCAACAGGGGCGTCACTGAAGCTTTCTTT. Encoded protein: CASSGNRGVTEAFF.

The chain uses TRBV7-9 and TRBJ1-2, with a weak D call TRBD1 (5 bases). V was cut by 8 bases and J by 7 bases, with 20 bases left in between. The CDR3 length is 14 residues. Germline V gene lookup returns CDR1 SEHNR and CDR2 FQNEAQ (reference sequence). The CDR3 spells CASPTADQGAGYTF. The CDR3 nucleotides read TGTGCCAGCCCCACCGCCGATCAGGGTGCTGGCTACACCTTC.

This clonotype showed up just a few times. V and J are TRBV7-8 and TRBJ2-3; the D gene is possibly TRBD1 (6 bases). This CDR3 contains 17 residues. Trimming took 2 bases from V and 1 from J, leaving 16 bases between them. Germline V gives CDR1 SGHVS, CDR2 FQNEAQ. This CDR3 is CASSLHPGSGGTDTQYF. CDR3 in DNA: TGTGCCAGCAGCTTACATCCCGGGTCAGGGGGCACAGATACGCAGTATTTT.

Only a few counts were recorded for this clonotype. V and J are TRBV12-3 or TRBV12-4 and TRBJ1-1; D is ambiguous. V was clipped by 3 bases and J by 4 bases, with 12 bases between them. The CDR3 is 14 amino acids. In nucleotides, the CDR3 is TGTGCCAGCAGTTTCAATGCCCCGGGCACTGAAGCTTTCTTT. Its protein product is CASSFNAPGTEAFF.

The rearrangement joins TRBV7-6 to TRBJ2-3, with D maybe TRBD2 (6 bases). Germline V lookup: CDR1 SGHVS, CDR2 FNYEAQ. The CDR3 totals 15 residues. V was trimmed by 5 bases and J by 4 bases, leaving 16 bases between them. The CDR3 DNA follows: TGTGCCAGCAGCCCGACTAGTCTAAGCCCAGATACGCAGTATTTT. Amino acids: CASSPTSLSPDTQYF.

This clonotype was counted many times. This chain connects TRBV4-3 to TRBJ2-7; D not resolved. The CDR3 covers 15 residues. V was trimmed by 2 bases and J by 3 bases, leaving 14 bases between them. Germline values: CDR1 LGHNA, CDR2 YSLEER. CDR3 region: CASSQSSNPYYEQYF. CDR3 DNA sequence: TGCGCCAGCAGCCAATCTTCGAACCCCTACTACGAGCAGTACTTC.

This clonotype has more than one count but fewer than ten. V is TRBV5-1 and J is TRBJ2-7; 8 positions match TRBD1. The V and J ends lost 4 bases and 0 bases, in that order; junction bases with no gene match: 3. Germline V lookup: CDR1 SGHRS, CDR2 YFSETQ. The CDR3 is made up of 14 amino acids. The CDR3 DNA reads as TGCGCCAGCAGCCAGGGACAGGTCTCCTACGAGCAGTACTTC. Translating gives CASSQGQVSYEQYF.

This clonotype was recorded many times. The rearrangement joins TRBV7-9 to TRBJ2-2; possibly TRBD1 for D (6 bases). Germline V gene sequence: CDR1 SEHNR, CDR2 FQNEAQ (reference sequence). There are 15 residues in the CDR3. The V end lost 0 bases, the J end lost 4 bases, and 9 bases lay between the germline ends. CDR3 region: CASSLATGSTGELFF. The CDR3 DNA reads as TGTGCCAGCAGCTTAGCTACAGGGTCCACCGGGGAGCTGTTTTTT.